This TCR beta chain derives from a study of molecular identifiers for immune sequencing clone quantification (dated 2018 in TCRdb). Background on the whole study: For a replicate experiment, the RNA from either approximately 20,000 or 98,000 naive CD8 T cells was divided into five aliquots, and four of those aliquots went on to sequencing. The study was a methods study using CD8 T cells to benchmark molecular-identifier clustering-based TCR repertoire sequencing (MIDCIRS) and TCR RNA copy counting. Results the study describes overall, beyond this receptor: The naive libraries included spiked-in Jurkat TCR RNA (10 copies' worth), and this RNA is not part of the donor repertoire. When barcode sub-clustering was not used, chimeric consensus sequences inflated TCR diversity, with chimeras reaching as high as 47%. About 2.9 recovered TCR RNA copies per cell were obtained by modeling, versus about ten by digital PCR, implying a capture efficiency of about 30%. Even against a background of 750,000 to 1,000,000 naive CD8 T cells, spiked-in Jurkat TCR RNA amounting to a single cell's worth was reported to be detectable. Identical TCR molecules sharing a barcode could cause highly expanded clone sizes to be underestimated. Clones above 20 RNA copies held over 98% of molecules in CMV-specific effector cells but under 1% in naive cells.

Libraries of naive CD8 T cells were built from anywhere between roughly 17,000 and 1,000,000 sorted cells, with 10%, 30% or 50% of the purified RNA used. Naive CD8 T cells were FACS-sorted as CD8+CD4-CCR7+CD45RA+ on a BD FACSAria II into RLT Plus buffer. To test detection sensitivity, Jurkat RNA equal to around nine TCR copies was added to samples of about 17,000-1,100,000 naive CD8 T cells. Enrichment of CD8 T cells was performed with RosetteSep CD8+ T Cell Enrichment Cocktail and Ficoll-Paque, after which ACK red cell lysis was carried out. This clonotype was seen ten or more times. The antigen it binds to is not known. No base quality information exists; no much larger clone differs at one position. Receptors were amplified or captured by PCR. The instrument given in TCRdb is Illumina HiSeq 4000. Preparation of bulk TCR libraries followed a previously described approach, with the TCR primers listed in Table S5. Total RNA was purified with the Qiagen AllPrep DNA/RNA kit. Before analysis, reads from multiple sequencing runs of one library were combined. Per the source publication's procedure: Reads were retained only if the reads had an exact TCR constant sequence, and the retained reads were trimmed to 150 nt and grouped according to their 12-nt molecular barcodes. Within each barcode group, reads were sub-clustered at a 15% Levenshtein threshold, and quality-weighted consensus sequences were built per RNA molecule. Non-functional sequences were removed, as were lower-count sequences one edit away from another. Based on fitting two negative binomial distributions, any barcode sub-cluster with under 20% of the maximum read count was discarded. TCRdb took the public reads, trimmed them with fastp at Q25, ran MiXCR for clone calling and kept in-frame beta chains. Rows are unified per CDR3 protein, each entry keeping the most common DNA and genes. The V and J calls, along with clone size, are taken from TCRdb and not from the paper's own processing. Across this sample there are around 82,000 distinct CDR3 sequences, with 15% to 20% seen only once. The ten most abundant clones make up around 0.8% of the sample.

The CDR3 sequence holds 14 residues, the cysteine and phenylalanine included. The entry retains the CDR3 DNA only, 42 bases that are in frame from base 1. The germline ends are 10 bases apart after V is trimmed by 2 bases and J by 2 bases. From the germline V gene (reference sequence), CDR1 is PRHDT and CDR2 is FYEKMQ. This receptor was identified in a human donor in good health. Some libraries in this study had Jurkat cell RNA spiked in. The sequenced sample consisted of naive CD8+ T cells from blood, with Jurkat cell RNA spiked in. The cell subset or site label corresponds to: FACS-sorted CD8+CD4-CCR7+CD45RA+ naive T cells. The chain employs TRBV13 and TRBJ2-7, with no D gene named confidently. The DNA sequence reads TGTGCCAGCAGCTTATCTCCTAGAACCTACGAGCAGTACTTC. Translated, it gives CASSLSPRTYEQYF.